The clone carrying this T cell receptor beta chain occurred a few times. Its specificity is not known. The data are from a study of response to subunit inactivated influenza vaccine. The J segment lost 4 bases and the V segment lost 8 bases, leaving 7 bases of the junction unmatched. There are 13 residues in the CDR3. CDR1 and CDR2 from the germline V gene are SQVTM and ANQGSEA. TCRdb called the RT-PCR reads again in MiXCR, with one record for every CDR3 protein. In the table there are 650,000 to 800,000 distinct CDR3 sequences, over 11% of which are singletons. Whole-study findings and limits: Researchers suggested that each seasonal influenza vaccination recruits few new T cells.

The chain has TRBV29-1 and TRBJ2-1, with 8 positions matching TRBD2. This sequence originates from a man in his fifties who received an inactivated influenza vaccine. The material sequenced was PBMCs from blood, taken 14 to 15 days before vaccination. The CDR3 DNA reads as TGCAGCTGCAGCGGGAGTATGTACAATGAGCAGTTCTTC. It yields the protein CSCSGSMYNEQFF.